These T cell receptor beta chains were read from a single sample in a study of beta chain features in type 1 diabetes. Method: immunoSEQ multiplex PCR; TCRdb's copy keeps in-frame clones and lacks some. The data hold under 450,000 clones, with around 13% observed a single time. Sequenced sample: naive CD4+ T cells from blood. These receptors all come from a man aged 25 to 45 in good health. Each CDR3 is given with its conserved first and last residue. D genes are given only for firm matches. Only some rows state a clone size, as once, few, many or a class for expanded clones.

CDR3 protein: CASSVGTLKNIQYF
CDR3 DNA: TGTGCCAGCAGCGTAGGGACGCTTAAAAACATTCAGTACTTC
V gene: TRBV9
clone size: few
J gene: TRBJ2-4
D gene: .

CDR3 protein: CASSLLGQGIEQYF
CDR3 DNA: TGTGCCAGCAGCCTCCTGGGACAGGGGATCGAGCAGTACTTC
V gene: TRBV7-8
clone size: .
J gene: TRBJ2-7
D gene: TRBD1

CDR3 protein: CASSLTSGRAGTQYF
CDR3 DNA: TGTGCCAGCAGCTTGACTAGCGGGAGGGCTGGGACCCAGTACTTC
V gene: TRBV5-4
clone size: few
J gene: TRBJ2-5
D gene: TRBD2

CDR3 protein: CASSVGGLGYEQYF
CDR3 DNA: TGTGCCAGCAGCGTAGGGGGCTTAGGCTACGAGCAGTACTTC
V gene: TRBV9
clone size: .
J gene: TRBJ2-7
D gene: .

CDR3 protein: CASSLGSSYEQYF
CDR3 DNA: TGCGCCAGCAGCTTGGGGAGCTCCTACGAGCAGTACTTC
V gene: TRBV5-1
clone size: .
J gene: TRBJ2-7
D gene: .

CDR3 protein: CASSSGLANQFF
CDR3 DNA: TGTGCCAGCAGCTCGGGACTAGCCAATCAGTTCTTC
V gene: TRBV7-9
clone size: few
J gene: TRBJ2-1
D gene: TRBD2

CDR3 protein: CASSLVGVTTDTQYF
CDR3 DNA: TGTGCCAGCAGCTTAGTCGGTGTTACCACAGATACGCAGTATTTT
V gene: TRBV11-2
clone size: few
J gene: TRBJ2-3
D gene: .

CDR3 protein: CASSTAGTGTDTQYF
CDR3 DNA: TGTGCCAGCAGCACAGCGGGAACGGGCACAGATACGCAGTATTTT
V gene: TRBV7-3
clone size: .
J gene: TRBJ2-3
D gene: TRBD2

CDR3 protein: CAISDHLRGTNEQYF
CDR3 DNA: TGTGCCATCAGTGACCATCTTCGGGGAACCAACGAGCAGTACTTC
V gene: TRBV10-3
clone size: few
J gene: TRBJ2-7
D gene: .

CDR3 protein: CSVGDRTDQPQHF
CDR3 DNA: TGCAGCGTTGGAGACCGGACGGATCAGCCCCAGCATTTT
V gene: TRBV29-1
clone size: .
J gene: TRBJ1-5
D gene: .

CDR3 protein: CAISDDLNTEAFF
CDR3 DNA: TGTGCCATCAGTGATGACCTGAACACTGAAGCTTTCTTT
V gene: TRBV10-3
clone size: .
J gene: TRBJ1-1
D gene: .

CDR3 protein: CASSVEGASYNEQFF
CDR3 DNA: TGTGCCAGCAGCGTAGAAGGAGCGTCCTACAATGAGCAGTTCTTC
V gene: TRBV9
clone size: .
J gene: TRBJ2-1
D gene: .

CDR3 protein: CSVGNLSTDTQYF
CDR3 DNA: TGCAGCGTTGGTAACCTTAGCACAGATACGCAGTATTTT
V gene: TRBV29-1
clone size: few
J gene: TRBJ2-3
D gene: .

CDR3 protein: CASSARDNQPQHF
CDR3 DNA: TGTGCCAGCAGCGCTCGGGACAATCAGCCCCAGCATTTT
V gene: TRBV6-5
clone size: .
J gene: TRBJ1-5
D gene: .

CDR3 protein: CASSPRQETQYF
CDR3 DNA: TGTGCCAGCTCACCGAGACAAGAGACCCAGTACTTC
V gene: TRBV18
clone size: few
J gene: TRBJ2-5
D gene: .

CDR3 protein: CASGSGGKETQYF
CDR3 DNA: TGTGCTAGTGGTTCCGGAGGGAAAGAGACCCAGTACTTC
V gene: TRBV12-5
clone size: few
J gene: TRBJ2-5
D gene: .

CDR3 protein: CASSFGTGTFQPQHF
CDR3 DNA: TGTGCCAGCAGCTTCGGGACAGGGACCTTTCAGCCCCAGCATTTT
V gene: TRBV7-2
clone size: .
J gene: TRBJ1-5
D gene: TRBD1

CDR3 protein: CASSLAGTGSQQFF
CDR3 DNA: TGTGCCAGCAGCTTAGCGGGGACAGGGTCCCAGCAGTTCTTC
V gene: TRBV7-2
clone size: .
J gene: TRBJ2-1
D gene: TRBD1

CDR3 protein: CASRSGRATNYGYTF
CDR3 DNA: TGTGCCAGCAGATCCGGGAGGGCCACTAACTATGGCTACACCTTC
V gene: TRBV2
clone size: few
J gene: TRBJ1-2
D gene: .

CDR3 protein: CASSLLLEETDYGYTF
CDR3 DNA: TGCGCCAGCAGCTTGTTGTTGGAGGAAACCGACTATGGCTACACCTTC
V gene: TRBV5-1
clone size: .
J gene: TRBJ1-2
D gene: .

CDR3 protein: CASSLSATEKLFF
CDR3 DNA: TGTGCCAGCAGCTTATCGGCGACCGAAAAACTGTTTTTT
V gene: TRBV7-9
clone size: few
J gene: TRBJ1-4
D gene: .

CDR3 protein: CASSSPSRGHTEAFF
CDR3 DNA: TGTGCCAGCAGCTCTCCTTCGAGGGGACACACTGAAGCTTTCTTT
V gene: TRBV11-1
clone size: few
J gene: TRBJ1-1
D gene: .

CDR3 protein: CASSPRGAGELFF
CDR3 DNA: TGTGCCAGCAGCCCTCGCGGCGCCGGGGAGCTGTTTTTT
V gene: TRBV7-2
clone size: .
J gene: TRBJ2-2
D gene: .

CDR3 protein: CASSLWGTGNNYGYTF
CDR3 DNA: TGTGCCAGCAGCTTATGGGGGACAGGAAATAACTATGGCTACACCTTC
V gene: TRBV7-2
clone size: .
J gene: TRBJ1-2
D gene: TRBD1

CDR3 protein: CSVLQGQTEAFF
CDR3 DNA: TGCAGCGTCCTACAGGGTCAGACTGAAGCTTTCTTT
V gene: TRBV29-1
clone size: few
J gene: TRBJ1-1
D gene: .

CDR3 protein: CSATVLETQYF
CDR3 DNA: TGCAGTGCTACCGTGCTCGAGACCCAGTACTTC
V gene: TRBV20-1
clone size: .
J gene: TRBJ2-5
D gene: .

CDR3 protein: CAWSPSGANVLTF
CDR3 DNA: TGTGCCTGGAGTCCCTCTGGGGCCAACGTCCTGACTTTC
V gene: TRBV30
clone size: few
J gene: TRBJ2-6
D gene: .

CDR3 protein: CAWELHLGETQYF
CDR3 DNA: TGTGCCTGGGAACTACACCTCGGGGAGACCCAGTACTTC
V gene: TRBV30
clone size: few
J gene: TRBJ2-5
D gene: .

CDR3 protein: CASSGPRENIQYF
CDR3 DNA: TGTGCCAGCAGCGGACCTCGGGAAAACATTCAGTACTTC
V gene: TRBV5-4
clone size: .
J gene: TRBJ2-4
D gene: .

CDR3 protein: CASNPTGINQPQHF
CDR3 DNA: TGTGCCAGCAACCCGACAGGGATCAATCAGCCCCAGCATTTT
V gene: TRBV7-2
clone size: .
J gene: TRBJ1-5
D gene: TRBD1

CDR3 protein: CASSAPESRGREDTQYF
CDR3 DNA: TGTGCCAGCAGCGCACCAGAATCCAGGGGGCGAGAAGATACGCAGTATTTT
V gene: TRBV5-4
clone size: few
J gene: TRBJ2-3
D gene: TRBD1

CDR3 protein: CASSLLAGAKEMAQYF
CDR3 DNA: TGTGCCAGCAGCTTGTTAGCGGGGGCCAAGGAGATGGCCCAGTACTTC
V gene: TRBV5-6
clone size: few
J gene: TRBJ2-5
D gene: TRBD2

CDR3 protein: CSVGTYEQYF
CDR3 DNA: TGCAGCGTTGGAACCTACGAGCAGTACTTC
V gene: TRBV29-1
clone size: few
J gene: TRBJ2-7
D gene: .

CDR3 protein: CASSQRTGAQYF
CDR3 DNA: TGTGCCAGCAGCCAAAGGACAGGGGCGCAGTATTTT
V gene: TRBV11-2
clone size: few
J gene: TRBJ2-3
D gene: TRBD1

CDR3 protein: CASSPRANYGYTF
CDR3 DNA: TGTGCCAGCAGCCCCAGAGCTAACTATGGCTACACCTTC
V gene: TRBV7-3
clone size: few
J gene: TRBJ1-2
D gene: .

CDR3 protein: CASSLGTSGSTDTQYF
CDR3 DNA: TGTGCCAGCAGCCTCGGGACTAGCGGGAGCACAGATACGCAGTATTTT
V gene: TRBV7-2
clone size: few
J gene: TRBJ2-3
D gene: TRBD2

CDR3 protein: CAGGGLARSGTQYF
CDR3 DNA: TGTGCCGGGGGGGGACTAGCGAGATCAGGGACCCAGTACTTC
V gene: TRBV30
clone size: .
J gene: TRBJ2-5
D gene: TRBD2

CDR3 protein: CASSLSGDGHEQFF
CDR3 DNA: TGTGCCAGCAGCTTAAGCGGGGACGGCCATGAGCAGTTCTTC
V gene: TRBV7-6
clone size: .
J gene: TRBJ2-1
D gene: TRBD2

CDR3 protein: CSARVEGYTF
CDR3 DNA: TGCAGTGCTAGGGTGGAAGGCTACACCTTC
V gene: TRBV20-1
clone size: .
J gene: TRBJ1-2
D gene: .

CDR3 protein: CAIRDGRHANTEAFF
CDR3 DNA: TGTGCCATCAGGGATGGGAGGCACGCGAACACTGAAGCTTTCTTT
V gene: TRBV10-3
clone size: .
J gene: TRBJ1-1
D gene: .

CDR3 protein: CASSFDRHTEAFF
CDR3 DNA: TGTGCCAGCAGTTTTGACAGACACACTGAAGCTTTCTTT
V gene: TRBV7-2
clone size: .
J gene: TRBJ1-1
D gene: .

CDR3 protein: CASSPGTAAFNEQFF
CDR3 DNA: TGTGCCAGCAGTCCCGGGACAGCGGCCTTCAATGAGCAGTTCTTC
V gene: TRBV25-1
clone size: few
J gene: TRBJ2-1
D gene: TRBD1

CDR3 protein: CAWGNSGGSYNEQFF
CDR3 DNA: TGTGCCTGGGGTAATAGCGGCGGCTCCTACAATGAGCAGTTCTTC
V gene: TRBV30
clone size: .
J gene: TRBJ2-1
D gene: .

CDR3 protein: CASSNRQVNQPQHF
CDR3 DNA: TGTGCCAGCAGCAATCGACAGGTCAATCAGCCCCAGCATTTT
V gene: TRBV21-1
clone size: few
J gene: TRBJ1-5
D gene: .

CDR3 protein: CASTEGPQPQHF
CDR3 DNA: TGTGCCAGCACAGAGGGCCCTCAGCCCCAGCATTTT
V gene: TRBV2
clone size: .
J gene: TRBJ1-5
D gene: .

CDR3 protein: CASSPGRYEQYF
CDR3 DNA: TGTGCCAGCTCACCGGGTCGCTACGAGCAGTACTTC
V gene: TRBV18
clone size: .
J gene: TRBJ2-7
D gene: .

CDR3 protein: CASSARLLDTQYF
CDR3 DNA: TGTGCCAGCAGTGCTCGTCTTCTAGATACGCAGTATTTT
V gene: TRBV6-1
clone size: .
J gene: TRBJ2-3
D gene: .

CDR3 protein: CASSQPGGQPQHF
CDR3 DNA: TGTGCCAGCAGCCAACCCGGGGGGCAACCCCAGCATTTT
V gene: TRBV7-2
clone size: .
J gene: TRBJ1-5
D gene: .

CDR3 protein: CASSAYRGNIQYF
CDR3 DNA: TGTGCCAGCAGCGCCTACAGGGGGAACATTCAGTACTTC
V gene: TRBV13
clone size: few
J gene: TRBJ2-4
D gene: TRBD1

CDR3 protein: CASRAGLTSGELFF
CDR3 DNA: TGTGCCAGCAGGGCGGGACTAACCTCCGGGGAGCTGTTTTTT
V gene: TRBV14
clone size: few
J gene: TRBJ2-2
D gene: TRBD2

CDR3 protein: CASSLDGLDQATEQFF
CDR3 DNA: TGCGCCAGCAGCTTGGACGGACTAGATCAGGCGACTGAGCAGTTCTTC
V gene: TRBV5-1
clone size: few
J gene: TRBJ2-1
D gene: TRBD2

CDR3 protein: CSARQETQYF
CDR3 DNA: TGCAGTGCCAGACAAGAGACCCAGTACTTC
V gene: TRBV20-1
clone size: .
J gene: TRBJ2-5
D gene: .

CDR3 protein: CASSASEYNQPQHF
CDR3 DNA: TGTGCCAGCAGCGCTTCGGAGTACAATCAGCCCCAGCATTTT
V gene: TRBV9
clone size: few
J gene: TRBJ1-5
D gene: .